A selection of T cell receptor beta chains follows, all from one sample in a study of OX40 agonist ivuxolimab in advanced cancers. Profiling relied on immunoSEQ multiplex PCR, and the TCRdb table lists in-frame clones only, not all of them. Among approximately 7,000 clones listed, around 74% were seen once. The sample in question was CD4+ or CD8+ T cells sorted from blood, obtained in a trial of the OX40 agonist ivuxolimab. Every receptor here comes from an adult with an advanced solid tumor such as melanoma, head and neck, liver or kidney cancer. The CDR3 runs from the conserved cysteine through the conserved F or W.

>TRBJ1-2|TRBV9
CASRESYGYTF
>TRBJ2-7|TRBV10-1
CARTGTSIYEQYF
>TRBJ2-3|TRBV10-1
CASSDHPETGGIDTQYF
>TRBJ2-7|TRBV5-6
CASSLVGRSYEQYF
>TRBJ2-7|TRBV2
CASSGTGASYEQYF
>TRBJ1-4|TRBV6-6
CASRQMTGWEKLFF
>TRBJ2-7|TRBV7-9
CASSLQGISYEQYF
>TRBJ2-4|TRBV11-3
CASSPSWTGTVGQYF
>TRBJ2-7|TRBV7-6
CASSSGTGKGYEQYF
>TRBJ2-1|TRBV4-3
CASSQEWYANEQFF
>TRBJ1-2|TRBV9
CASSKEGDGYTF
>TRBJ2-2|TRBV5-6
CASSLWSHSNTGELFF
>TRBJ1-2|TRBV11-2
CASSLQGSFNYGYTF
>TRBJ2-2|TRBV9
CASSGFANTGELFF